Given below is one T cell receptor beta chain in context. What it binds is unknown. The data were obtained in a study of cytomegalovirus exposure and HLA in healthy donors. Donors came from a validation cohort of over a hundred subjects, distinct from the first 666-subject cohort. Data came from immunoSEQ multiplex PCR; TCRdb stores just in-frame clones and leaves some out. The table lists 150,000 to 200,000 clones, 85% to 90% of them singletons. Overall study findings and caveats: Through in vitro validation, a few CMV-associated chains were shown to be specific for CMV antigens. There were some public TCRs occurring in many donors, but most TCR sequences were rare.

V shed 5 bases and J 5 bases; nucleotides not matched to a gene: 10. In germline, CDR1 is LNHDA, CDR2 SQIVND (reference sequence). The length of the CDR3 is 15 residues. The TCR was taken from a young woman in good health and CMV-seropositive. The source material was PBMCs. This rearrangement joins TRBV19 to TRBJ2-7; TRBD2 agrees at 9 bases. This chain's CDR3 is CASSVLAGTTHEQYF. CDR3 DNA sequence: TGTGCCAGTAGTGTCCTAGCGGGAACAACCCACGAGCAGTACTTC.